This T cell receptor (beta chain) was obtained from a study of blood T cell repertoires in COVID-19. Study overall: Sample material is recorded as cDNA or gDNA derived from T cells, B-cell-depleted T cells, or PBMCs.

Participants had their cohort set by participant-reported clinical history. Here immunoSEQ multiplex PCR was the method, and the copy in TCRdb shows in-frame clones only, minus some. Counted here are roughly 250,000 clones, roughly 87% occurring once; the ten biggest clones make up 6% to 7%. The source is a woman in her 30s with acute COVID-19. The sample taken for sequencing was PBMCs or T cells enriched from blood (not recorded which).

This CDR3 reads CSVEKGSEAFF. The CDR3 bases are TGCAGCGTTGAAAAGGGGTCTGAAGCTTTCTTT. The chain links TRBV29-1 to TRBJ1-1; TRBD1 might be the D (5 bases). V was trimmed by 2 bases and J by 6 bases, leaving 7 bases between them. The V gene's germline CDR1 is SQVTM and CDR2 ANQGSEA. The CDR3 contains 11 residues.